The present entry profiles one T cell receptor beta chain with its context. This clone's antigen is unknown. Base qualities are not recorded, but no much larger clone differs from it by a single base. The data stem from a study of control samples from healthy donors and cancer patients (TCRdb year 2020). The germline V gene supplies CDR1 KGHSH and CDR2 LQKENI. V lost 3 bases and J lost 5 bases, and the count of bases not matched to a germline gene is 9. Inclusive of the bounding cysteine and phenylalanine, the CDR3 is 15 residues long. Of all the DNA, just the CDR3 is kept, 45 bases in frame from base 1. Library preparation was by the immunoSEQ multiplex PCR assay. The immuneACCESS repertoire file appears here via TCRdb, limited to in-frame rearrangements. These files lack a portion of the clones; in checked studies, under half of the deficit traces to unresolved V genes, and the cause of the others is not known. The sample data list around 100,000 clones, and around nine tenths of these were observed just once. Jointly, the top ten make up over 15% of the sample.

This chain joins TRBV18 to TRBJ1-1; 7 of the junction bases match TRBD1. The sequence was obtained from a man in his sixties with lung cancer. The sample taken for sequencing was PBMCs. The CDR3 reads as follows: CASSPQGGGATEAFF. The DNA is TGTGCCAGCTCACCCCAGGGAGGGGGCGCGACTGAAGCTTTCTTT. The reference TRBV18 and TRBJ1-1 proteins fill in what lies around the CDR3, so the full variable domain reads NAGVMQNPRHLVRRRGQEARLRCSPMKGHSHVYWYRQLPEEGLKFMVYLQKENIIDESGMPKERFSAEFPKEGPSILRIQQVVRGDSAAYFCASSPQGGGATEAFFGQGTRLTVV.